This T cell receptor beta chain originates from a study of breast tumors, draining lymph nodes, adjacent tissues. Study results and limitations: Luminal-like breast cancer showed significantly higher tumor–nontumor repertoire similarity than basal-like. Findings are consistent with lymph node origin and intratumoral expansion of most tumor T cells. Data only fit, rather than demonstrated, lymph node origin of most tumor T cells. Compared with lymph nodes, tumors were less diverse; compared with nontumor tissue, more.

The CDR3 is 14 amino acids. Germline V gene sequence: CDR1 SGHRS, CDR2 YFSETQ. The V and J ends lost 0 bases and 1 base respectively, with 7 bases between them. Using its own MiXCR run on the multiplex PCR reads, TCRdb lists one record per CDR3 protein. This sample carries about 230,000 distinct CDR3 sequences, roughly 32% of them seen once, and the ten largest clones take more than 1.3%. Axillary draining lymph nodes of breast cancer patients supplied the node samples. This clonotype has ten or more counts. What it binds is not known. The clonotype comes from a female donor with breast cancer. Some clones in this sample may be carry-over from other donors' samples. The material sequenced was axillary lymph node tissue. The chain couples TRBV5-1 to TRBJ1-1, with TRBD1 as a possible D gene (5 bases). Here the CDR3 reads CASSLDRTNTEAFF. The CDR3 DNA is TGCGCCAGCAGCTTGGACAGGACGAACACTGAAGCTTTCTTT.